This record looks at one TCR beta chain sequence and its context. The CDR3 loop spans 14 amino acids. With V trimmed by 4 bases and J by 5 bases, 4 bases remained unmatched. Germline V gives CDR1 LGHDT, CDR2 YNNKEL (reference sequence). As handled by the study authors: Amplifying reference gene primers gave estimates of nucleated cell counts. Clones were read by immunoSEQ multiplex PCR, and TCRdb kept only the in-frame ones, dropping some. For V, J and clone size, that table is used; D and trimming come from the DNA. The sample carries 250,000 to 300,000 clones, approximately 86% recorded once. This specimen belongs to a study of blood T cell repertoires in COVID-19. As for the study in general: Sources were T cells, B-cell-depleted T cells, or PBMCs; the material itself was cDNA or gDNA.

The sequencing sample was made of peripheral blood. The TCR comes from a woman between 18 and 30 years old with acute or convalescent COVID-19. The V gene is TRBV3-1 (or the pseudogene TRBV3-2), the J gene TRBJ1-5, with 8 bases aligning to TRBD1. CDR3 residues: CASSRTGGDQPQHF. The CDR3 DNA is TGTGCCAGCAGCCGAACAGGGGGGGATCAGCCCCAGCATTTT.